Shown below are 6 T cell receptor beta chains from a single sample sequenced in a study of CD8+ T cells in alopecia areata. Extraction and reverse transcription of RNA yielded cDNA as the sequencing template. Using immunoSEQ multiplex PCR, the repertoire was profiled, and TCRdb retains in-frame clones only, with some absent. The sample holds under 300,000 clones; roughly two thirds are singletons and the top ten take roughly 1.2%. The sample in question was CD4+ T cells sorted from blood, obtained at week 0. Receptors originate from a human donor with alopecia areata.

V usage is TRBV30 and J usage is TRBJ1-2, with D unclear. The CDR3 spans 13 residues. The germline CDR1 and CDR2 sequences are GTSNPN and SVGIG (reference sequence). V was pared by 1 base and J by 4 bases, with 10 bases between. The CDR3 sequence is CAWSGPTSYGYTF. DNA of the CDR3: TGTGCCTGGAGTGGACCGACCTCCTATGGCTACACCTTC. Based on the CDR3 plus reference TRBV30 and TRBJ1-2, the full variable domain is SQTIHQWPATLVQPVGSPLSLECTVEGTSNPNLYWYRQAAGRGLQLLFYSVGIGQISSEVPQNLSASRPQDRQFILSSKKLLLSDSGFYLCAWSGPTSYGYTFGSGTRLTVV.

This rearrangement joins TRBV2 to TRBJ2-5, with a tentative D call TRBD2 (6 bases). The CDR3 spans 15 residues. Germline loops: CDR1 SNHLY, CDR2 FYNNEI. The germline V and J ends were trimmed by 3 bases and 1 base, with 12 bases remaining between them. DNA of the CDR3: TGTGCCAGCAGTGACGCCTTAGCGGCCCAAGAGACCCAGTACTTC. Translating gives CASSDALAAQETQYF.

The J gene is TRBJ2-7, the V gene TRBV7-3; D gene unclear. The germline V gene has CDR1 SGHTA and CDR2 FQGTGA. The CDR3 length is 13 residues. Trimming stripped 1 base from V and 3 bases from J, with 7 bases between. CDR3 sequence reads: CASSLKGSYEQYF. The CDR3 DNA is TGTGCCAGCAGCTTAAAGGGCAGCTACGAGCAGTACTTC.

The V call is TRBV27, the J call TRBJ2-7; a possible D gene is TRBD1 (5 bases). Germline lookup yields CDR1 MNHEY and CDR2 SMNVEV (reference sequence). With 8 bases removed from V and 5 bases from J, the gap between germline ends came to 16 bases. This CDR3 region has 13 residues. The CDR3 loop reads CASGNRQPHEQYF. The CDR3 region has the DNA TGTGCCAGCGGTAACAGACAGCCCCACGAGCAGTACTTC.

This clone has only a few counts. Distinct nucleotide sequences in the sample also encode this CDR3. CDR3 in amino acids: CASSERTDTQYF. Written as DNA, the CDR3 is TGTGCCAGCAGTGAACGCACAGATACGCAGTATTTT. This chain connects TRBV2 to TRBJ2-3; D gene unclear. This CDR3 has 12 residues. Germline V CDR1 and CDR2: SNHLY, FYNNEI. Trimming took 2 bases from V and 1 from J, leaving 1 base between them.

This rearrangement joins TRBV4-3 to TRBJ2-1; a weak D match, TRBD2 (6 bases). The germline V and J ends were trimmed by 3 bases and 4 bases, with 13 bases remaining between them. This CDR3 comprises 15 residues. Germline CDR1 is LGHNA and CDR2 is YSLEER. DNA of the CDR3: TGCGCCAGCAGCCATCTGGTAGCGGAATACAATGAGCAGTTCTTC. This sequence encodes CASSHLVAEYNEQFF.